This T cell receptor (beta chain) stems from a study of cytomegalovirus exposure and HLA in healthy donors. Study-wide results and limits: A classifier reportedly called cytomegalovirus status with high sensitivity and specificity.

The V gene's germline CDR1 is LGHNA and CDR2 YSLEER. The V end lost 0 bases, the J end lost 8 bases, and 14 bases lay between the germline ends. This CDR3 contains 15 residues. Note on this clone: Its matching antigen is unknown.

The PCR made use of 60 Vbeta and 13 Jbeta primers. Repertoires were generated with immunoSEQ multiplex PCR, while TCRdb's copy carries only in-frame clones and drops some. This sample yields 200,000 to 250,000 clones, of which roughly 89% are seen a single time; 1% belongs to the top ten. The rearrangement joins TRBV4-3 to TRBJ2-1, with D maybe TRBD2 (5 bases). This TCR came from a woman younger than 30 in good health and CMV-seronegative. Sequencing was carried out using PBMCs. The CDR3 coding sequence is TGCGCCAGCAGCCAAGAGTCGGGTACCGGGGATGAGCAGTTCTTC. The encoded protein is CASSQESGTGDEQFF.